The TCR beta chain described here comes from a study of tumor-infiltrating lymphocytes in primary liver carcinoma. At the level of the study: The study enrolled male and female patients aged 30 to 69 years. Study-wide results and limits: Top clones occupying all five tumor regions numbered only about 8-25%.

A word on this clonotype: Its specificity is not known. Mismatch with germline at one junction end may stem from a read error.

From unsorted bulk tissue weighing roughly 17-31 mg, DNA and RNA were co-extracted. Each of the tumor samples contained in excess of 80% viable tumor cells. From roughly 0.45 ug total RNA, TCR beta cDNA was generated with a primer in the constant region. Each TCR beta library was derived from three nested multiplex PCR rounds that employed slightly modified ARM-PCR. A C-beta reverse primer and TRBV1-TRBV30 forward primers served in each of the first two PCR rounds, at about 10 cycles apiece. TCRdb re-derived calls from the multiplex PCR reads in MiXCR, one entry per CDR3 protein. The profile covers 100,000 or so distinct CDR3 sequences, with about four fifths appearing a single time and approximately 20% taken by the ten largest. Germline V gene lookup returns CDR1 MNHNY and CDR2 SVGAGI (reference sequence). This CDR3 is 15 amino acids long.

The specimen sequenced was liver tumor tissue from sampling region 3. Described subset: tumor region T3, left-lateral pole. This clonotype was sampled from a middle-aged man with primary liver carcinoma and hepatitis B virus infection. The chain joins TRBV6-6 to TRBJ1-5, with no clear D. The DNA of the CDR3 is TGTGCCAGCCAAAGGACGGATTTTAGCAATCAGTCCCAGCATTTT. It codes for CASQRTDFSNQSQHF.